This TCR beta chain derives from a study of blood T cell repertoires in COVID-19. Study summary: T cells, B-cell-depleted T cells, or PBMCs supplied cDNA or gDNA.

With regard to this clone: The sample holds other DNA sequences that translate to the same CDR3.

Germline-derived CDR1 and CDR2 are DFQATT and SNEGSKA (reference sequence). CDR3 length: 11 amino acids. Trimming removed 5 bases from V and 6 bases from J, with 11 bases in between. Original processing notes: Reference gene primer amplification yielded estimated nucleated cell counts. Clones were sequenced by immunoSEQ multiplex PCR, and TCRdb holds only the in-frame ones, with some missing. V, J and clone size are those of that table, while D and trimming were read from the DNA. The data contain over 250,000 clones, roughly 90% of them singletons. Sequencing was done on a sample of peripheral blood. The chain joins TRBV20-1 to TRBJ2-7, with D possibly TRBD1 on 6 matching bases. The source of this sequence is a man aged 50-59 years with acute or convalescent COVID-19. CDR3 coding DNA: TGCAGTGCTGGGGGACAACGCGAGCAGTACTTC. It specifies CSAGGQREQYF.